This T cell receptor beta chain was recorded in a study of T cells after yellow fever vaccination. The study's findings and limits: A minor fraction of clonotypes spanned both CD4 and CD8 compartments.

UMIs and a universal primer site were added when TCR cDNA was made by 5'RACE template switching. TCRdb used MiXCR to reprocess the 5' RACE reads, holding one entry per CDR3 protein. The sample lists over 110,000 distinct CDR3 sequences; 7.7% were seen once. Trimming stripped 2 bases from V and 7 bases from J, with 11 bases between. This CDR3 spans 14 amino acids. CDR1 and CDR2 from the germline V gene are MNHEY and SVGEGT. Comments on this clonotype: No antigen is known for it.

The clonotype was recovered from a man aged 30 to 39 who received the YFV17D yellow fever vaccine. The specimen comprised CD4+ T cells sorted from PBMCs, sampled 5 days after the yellow fever booster vaccination. This chain connects TRBV6-2 or TRBV6-3 to TRBJ2-2; the D gene is possibly TRBD2 (6 bases). CDR3 nucleotide sequence: TGTGCCAGCAGTTACCTAGCGACCAGCGGGGAGCTGTTTTTT. This sequence encodes CASSYLATSGELFF.